The following is a T cell receptor (beta chain) sequence with its context. The data originate from a study of PD-1 blockade in classical Hodgkin lymphoma. All trial patients relapsed after autologous stem cell transplantation. The protocol was immunoSEQ multiplex PCR, while the TCRdb copy is restricted to in-frame clones and leaves out a portion. The table includes some 60,000 clones, 85% to 90% detected once. V was pared by 5 bases and J by 5 bases, with 21 bases between. The germline gives CDR1 MNHEY, CDR2 SMNVEV (reference sequence). The CDR3 totals 16 residues. The rearrangement links TRBV27 to TRBJ1-1; a weak D match, TRBD1 (6 bases). The receptor was derived from a human donor with classical Hodgkin lymphoma. This specimen was peripheral blood mononuclear cells (PBMCs), taken at baseline. The DNA for the CDR3 is TGTGCCAGCAGTACGCTTATCTACAGGGCCCCAACTGAAGCTTTCTTT. It yields the protein CASSTLIYRAPTEAFF.